The next 8 T cell receptor beta chains were all read from a single sample in a study of blood T cells in healthy people across ages. For the second PCR, which ran for roughly 7 to 11 cycles, a sample-barcoded 5' primer and a J-beta primer mix were used. One entry per CDR3 protein results from TCRdb running MiXCR on the 5' RACE reads. The sample holds more than 450,000 distinct CDR3 sequences, roughly a quarter seen once. These data also formed part of another study, on T cells of mothers and their children.

The material sequenced was blood. The receptors derive from a boy younger than 10 in good health.

J is TRBJ1-1 and V is TRBV4-2; 14 bases match TRBD2. Gene TRBJ2-2 matches the end of the DNA better, so the J call may be wrong. From germline, CDR1 is LGHNA and CDR2 YNFKEQ. This CDR3 contains 17 residues. CDR3: CASSPTSGGANTGELFF. CDR3 DNA sequence: TGTGCCAGCAGCCCGACTAGCGGGGGGGCCAACACCGGGGAGCTGTTTTTT.

The chain carries TRBV7-9 and TRBJ2-5, with a weak D call TRBD1 (6 bases). In germline, CDR1 is SEHNR, CDR2 FQNEAQ (reference sequence). The length of the CDR3 is 14 residues. The V end lost 2 bases, the J end lost 4 bases, and 11 bases lay between the germline ends. The CDR3 sequence is CASSLYSRGETQYF. As DNA, the CDR3 is TGTGCCAGCAGCTTATATTCCAGGGGAGAGACCCAGTACTTC.

The genes are TRBV7-9 and TRBJ2-5; 7 bases line up with TRBD2. The V segment lost 3 bases and the J segment 4 bases; nucleotides outside the gene matches: 8. CDR1 and CDR2 (germline): SEHNR, FQNEAQ (reference sequence). The CDR3 is 15 amino acids. The CDR3 here is CASSFGSSGVETQYF. For the CDR3, the DNA is TGTGCCAGCAGCTTTGGTAGCAGCGGGGTAGAGACCCAGTACTTC. Using reference TRBV7-9 and TRBJ2-5 for the parts outside the CDR3, the full variable domain is DTGVSQNPRHKITKRGQNVTFRCDPISEHNRLYWYRQTLGQGPEFLTYFQNEAQLEKSRLLSDRFSAERPKGSFSTLEIQRTEQGDSAMYLCASSFGSSGVETQYFGPGTRLLVL.

The chain joins TRBV7-2 to TRBJ1-2; 7 nucleotides line up with TRBD1. V shed 4 bases, J shed 8 bases, and the junction held 13 bases outside the gene matches. The V gene's germline CDR1 is SGHTA and CDR2 FQGNSA. The CDR3 extends over 15 amino acids. The CDR3 region has the DNA TGTGCCAGCAGCTCTCCTAAGGGGGCCTCGGTCGGCTACACCTTC. Amino acid sequence: CASSSPKGASVGYTF.

This rearrangement joins TRBV5-1 to TRBJ2-3, with D perhaps given as TRBD1 or TRBD2 (6 bases each). The germline gives CDR1 SGHRS, CDR2 YFSETQ. Trimming removed 0 bases from V and 1 base from J, with 15 bases in between. CDR3 length: 17 residues. CDR3 nucleotide sequence: TGCGCCAGCAGCTTGGCGCGGCCGGGGGCAGGCACAGATACGCAGTATTTT. Residues: CASSLARPGAGTDTQYF. Drawing the rest from reference TRBV5-1 and TRBJ2-3, the complete variable domain is KAGVTQTPRYLIKTRGQQVTLSCSPISGHRSVSWYQQTPGQGLQFLFEYFSETQRNKGNFPGRFSGRQFSNSRSEMNVSTLELGDSALYLCASSLARPGAGTDTQYFGPGTRLTVL.

The sample holds many counts of this clonotype. The V gene is TRBV6-5, the J gene TRBJ1-4, with D perhaps matching TRBD1 (6 bases). Looked up from germline, CDR1 is MNHEY and CDR2 is SVGAGI. The CDR3 has 11 residues. The ends were cut back, 8 bases at V and 15 bases at J, with 16 bases in the middle. The CDR3: CASEDRGFLFF. The CDR3 region has the DNA TGTGCCAGCGAGGATAGGGGGTTCTTGTTTTTT.

This clonotype was counted only a few times. The CDR3 DNA sequence: TGTGCCAGCAGTCGGACCCCCTCTCGGGAGCAGTACTTC. The encoded protein is CASSRTPSREQYF. The chain is built from TRBV6-2 or TRBV6-3 and TRBJ2-7; D unresolved. Germline loops: CDR1 MNHEY, CDR2 SVGEGT. V lost 5 bases, J lost 7 bases, and 15 bases lay in between. The CDR3 covers 13 residues.

This clonotype occurred a few times. The V call is TRBV6-5, the J call TRBJ1-3, with D uncertain. This CDR3 is 15 amino acids long. The germline V gene encodes CDR1 MNHEY and CDR2 SVGAGI. Trimming shortened V by 10 bases and J by 0 bases, and 16 bases separated the two germline ends. The CDR3 spells CATGRQVDSGNTIYF. In nucleotides, the CDR3 is TGTGCCACCGGGCGGCAGGTCGACTCTGGAAACACCATATATTTT.